A selection of T cell receptor beta chains follows, all from one sample in a study of blood T cell repertoires in COVID-19. Repertoires were generated with immunoSEQ multiplex PCR, while TCRdb's copy carries only in-frame clones and drops some. The sample has over 150,000 clones; approximately 78% are singletons. The sequencing input was peripheral blood. These receptors all stem from a man older than 75 with acute or convalescent COVID-19. The CDR3 runs from the conserved cysteine through the conserved F or W. Fields, in order: clone size, J gene, V gene, D gene, CDR3 DNA, CDR3 protein. D genes are given only for firm matches. Part of the rows lack a size; the others show once, few, many or a class for expanded clones.

-	TRBJ1-5	TRBV30	-	TGTGCCTGGAGTTCGAGCGGCAATCAGCCCCAGCATTTT	CAWSSSGNQPQHF
-	TRBJ1-3	TRBV6-5	-	TGTGCCAGCACTAGGAACGGAGACTCTGGAAACACCATATATTTT	CASTRNGDSGNTIYF
-	TRBJ1-2	TRBV19	-	TGTGCCAGTAGTCGCGGGGATGGTGGCTACACCTTC	CASSRGDGGYTF
-	TRBJ1-1	TRBV29-1	-	TGCAGCGTTGGTGGGGGAGGAACTGAAGCTTTCTTT	CSVGGGGTEAFF
-	TRBJ2-1	TRBV5-1	TRBD1	TGCGCCAGCAGCCCAACCACGACAGGGAAGAATGAGCAGTTCTTC	CASSPTTTGKNEQFF
-	TRBJ1-5	TRBV12-5	TRBD1	TGTGCTAGTGTAACCGACAGGGGGTATAGCAATCAGCCCCAGCATTTT	CASVTDRGYSNQPQHF
-	TRBJ1-2	TRBV5-1	-	TGCGCCAGCAGCTCCGGACAGACTAACTATGGCTACACCTTC	CASSSGQTNYGYTF
-	TRBJ1-5	TRBV7-2	TRBD1	TGTGCCAGCAGCGATACAGGGGGGAATCAGCCCCAGCATTTT	CASSDTGGNQPQHF
-	TRBJ2-1	TRBV7-8	-	TGTGCCAGCAGCCTGCCCCTTAGTCCCTACAATGAGCAGTTCTTC	CASSLPLSPYNEQFF
-	TRBJ2-2	TRBV6-5	-	TGTGCCAGCAGTTACGGAGACAGGCTCACCGGGGAGCTGTTTTTT	CASSYGDRLTGELFF
-	TRBJ1-6	TRBV5-4	TRBD1	TGTGCCAGCAGCCCCGATAGGACAGGCCCCCTCCACTTT	CASSPDRTGPLHF
-	TRBJ1-2	TRBV6-4	-	TGTGCCAGCAGCCGACACCGAGGGTTTTATGGCTACACCTTC	CASSRHRGFYGYTF
-	TRBJ2-7	TRBV21-1	-	TGTGCCAGCAGCAAAGGAAGAAGACTAGCGGGCCTATACGAGCAGTACTTC	CASSKGRRLAGLYEQYF
few	TRBJ1-1	TRBV5-1	TRBD1	TGCGCCAGCAAGGGACAGGGGGCTATGAACACTGAAGCTTTCTTT	CASKGQGAMNTEAFF
few	TRBJ1-3	TRBV6-5	TRBD1	TGTGCCAGCACCGGGGACAGGGGAACTGGAAACACCATATATTTT	CASTGDRGTGNTIYF
-	TRBJ1-2	TRBV11-3	TRBD1	TGTGCCAGCAGCAAAGGACAGGCGCGCTATGGCTACACCTTC	CASSKGQARYGYTF
many	TRBJ1-4	TRBV23-1	-	TGCGCCAGCTCGCGGCCCTCTAATGAAAAACTGTTTTTT	CASSRPSNEKLFF
-	TRBJ1-6	TRBV6-5	-	TGTGCCAGCAGTTCGGAGGGAATTTATAATTCACCCCTCCACTTT	CASSSEGIYNSPLHF
-	TRBJ2-2	TRBV27	-	TGTGCCAGCAGTTTTGGCAGCACTAGAACCGGGGAGCTGTTTTTT	CASSFGSTRTGELFF
-	TRBJ2-3	TRBV7-2	TRBD2	TGTGCCAGCAGCTTAGCGCTTATCGGGGGGAGCACAGATACGCAGTATTTT	CASSLALIGGSTDTQYF
-	TRBJ1-4	TRBV6-5	-	TGTGCCAGCAGCCAGAAGACAGTACCAAATGAAAAACTGTTTTTT	CASSQKTVPNEKLFF
once	TRBJ2-1	TRBV10-1	-	TGCGCCAGCAGTAGAGATGGGCGGTGGCGGGGACTCCTGGGGGAGCAGTTCTTC	CASSRDGRWRGLLGEQFF